Following are 15 T cell receptor beta chains from one sample sequenced in a study of blood T cell repertoires in COVID-19 (dated by TCRdb to the early 2020s). Library generation was performed with the immunoSEQ multiplex PCR assay. In TCRdb, the immuneACCESS table is reduced to in-frame sequences with V and J assigned. These tables do not hold every clone; where another copy was compared, an unresolved V gene accounts for under half, and the others remain unexplained. The sample table contains fewer than 250,000 clones; only one count was recorded for 65% to 90% of them. The ten top clones hold about 7.4% of the sample. What was sequenced was peripheral blood. The receptors were sampled from a woman aged 45-65 years with acute or convalescent COVID-19.

The gene calls are TRBV19 and TRBJ2-1; 9 positions match TRBD2. This CDR3 is built from 14 residues. With 7 bases clipped from V and 2 bases from J, the junction kept 3 bases outside the gene matches. The germline V gene has CDR1 LNHDA and CDR2 SQIVND (reference sequence). This CDR3 reads CASNQRGAYNEQFF. CDR3 sequence (DNA): TGTGCCAGTAACCAGCGGGGGGCCTACAATGAGCAGTTCTTC.

V is TRBV4-3 and J is TRBJ2-4, with 7 bases matching TRBD2. The CDR3 runs 17 residues. V lost 1 base, J lost 0 bases, and 6 bases stayed unmatched. Per the germline V gene, CDR1 is LGHNA and CDR2 is YSLEER. Here the CDR3 reads CASSQGGGSIAKNIQYF. As DNA, the CDR3 is TGCGCCAGCAGCCAAGGGGGGGGGTCCATAGCCAAAAACATTCAGTACTTC.

The rearrangement uses TRBV9 and TRBJ1-4; 8 positions match TRBD1. V lost 4 bases and J lost 10; bases outside the gene matches: 3. CDR1 SGDLS and CDR2 YYNGEE come from the germline V gene. This CDR3 has 12 residues. The chain's CDR3 is CASSPTGGKLFF. Here the CDR3 DNA reads TGTGCCAGCAGCCCCACAGGGGGAAAACTGTTTTTT.

The genes are TRBV7-2 and TRBJ2-3, with D possibly being TRBD1 (5 bases). V was cut by 4 bases and J by 2 bases, with 10 bases left in between. Germline values: CDR1 SGHTA, CDR2 FQGNSA. The CDR3 consists of 14 residues. CDR3 region: CASSSGYYTDTQYF. Here the CDR3 DNA reads TGTGCCAGCAGCTCAGGGTATTACACAGATACGCAGTATTTT.

This sequence joins TRBV3-1 (or the pseudogene TRBV3-2) and TRBJ2-7; D remains unclear. Trimming removed 2 bases at V and 7 bases at J, with 15 bases between. CDR1 and CDR2 from the germline V gene are LGHDT and YNNKEL (reference sequence). CDR3 size: 14 residues. The CDR3 protein is CASSQYYPRREQYF. CDR3 nucleotide sequence: TGTGCCAGCAGCCAATATTACCCTCGTCGGGAGCAGTACTTC.

V and J are TRBV3-1 (or the pseudogene TRBV3-2) and TRBJ1-2; D may be TRBD1 (5 bases). Germline V gene lookup returns CDR1 LGHDT and CDR2 YNNKEL (reference sequence). V lost 1 base to trimming and J lost 7 bases, with 10 bases between them. The CDR3 runs 13 residues. The CDR3 DNA follows: TGTGCCAGCAGCCAAGCCCAGGGTAGTGGCTACACCTTC. It codes for CASSQAQGSGYTF.

CDR3 residues: CASSLGSPGGEQFF. The CDR3 DNA is TGTGCCAGCAGCTTGGGATCTCCGGGGGGTGAGCAGTTCTTC. The chain is built from TRBV5-4 and TRBJ2-1; 7 bases are shared with TRBD2. Germline V CDR1 and CDR2: SGHNT, YYREEE (reference sequence). V shed 0 bases and J 9 bases; nucleotides not matched to a gene: 6. The CDR3 covers 14 residues.

The CDR3 sequence: CASSLTSGGLYF. The CDR3 nucleotides read TGTGCCAGCAGCCTCACTAGCGGGGGATTATACTTC. The chain employs TRBV3-1 (or the pseudogene TRBV3-2) and TRBJ2-5; 11 nucleotides line up with TRBD2. Germline CDR1 is LGHDT and CDR2 is YNNKEL (reference sequence). Unmatched junction bases numbered 6, after V lost 4 bases and J lost 14 bases. The CDR3 loop spans 12 amino acids.

A note on this clone: The junction departs from germline at one end; a sequencing error may be responsible. The V call is TRBV27, the J call TRBJ2-3; D is perhaps TRBD2 (5 bases). The CDR3 spans 14 residues. Per the germline V gene, CDR1 is MNHEY and CDR2 is SMNVEV (reference sequence). For the CDR3, the DNA is TGTGCCAGTAGTTTACGGACTCCCACCGATACGCAGTATTTT. Translation: CASSLRTPTDTQYF.

The chain joins TRBV19 to TRBJ1-1; TRBD1 is a possible D gene (5 bases). Germline V CDR1 and CDR2: LNHDA, SQIVND (reference sequence). Trimming took 7 bases from V and 4 from J, leaving 16 bases between them. This CDR3 has 14 residues. CDR3 sequence (DNA): TGTGCCAGTACCATGGGCAGGGTAGGCACTGAAGCTTTCTTT. This translates into CASTMGRVGTEAFF.

In its sample, this clone was seen once. The rearrangement joins TRBV27 to TRBJ1-4; TRBD1 is a possible D gene (5 bases). V lost 5 bases and J lost 8, with 18 bases in between. The CDR3 spans 15 residues. From germline, CDR1 is MNHEY and CDR2 SMNVEV (reference sequence). Here the CDR3 reads CASSQSGLGYEKLFF. Here the CDR3 DNA reads TGTGCCAGCAGTCAATCAGGGCTTGGATACGAAAAACTGTTTTTT.

The V gene is TRBV20-1, the J gene TRBJ2-7; D is uncertain. The CDR3 spans 11 residues. V shed 6 bases and J shed 6 bases, with 12 bases lying between them. Germline-derived CDR1 and CDR2 are DFQATT and SNEGSKA (reference sequence). This CDR3 is CSATSGFEQYF. The CDR3 nucleotides read TGCAGTGCAACTTCCGGGTTCGAGCAGTACTTC.

CDR3 coding DNA: TGTGCCAGCAGCTTGAGGACGGGGAATGAGCAGTTCTTC. Protein sequence: CASSLRTGNEQFF. This chain uses TRBV7-9 with TRBJ2-1; a possible D gene is TRBD2 (5 bases). Trimming pared 3 bases from V and 7 bases from J, leaving 10 bases between. The CDR3 is made up of 13 amino acids. CDR1 is SEHNR and CDR2 is FQNEAQ in the germline V gene (reference sequence).

V usage is TRBV30 and J usage is TRBJ2-5, with 9 nucleotides matching TRBD1. Germline lookup yields CDR1 GTSNPN and CDR2 SVGIG (reference sequence). This CDR3 has 15 amino acids. V lost 3 bases to trimming and J lost 5 bases; unmatched junction nucleotides: 10. DNA of the CDR3: TGTGCCTGGAGACCGGGACAGGGCCAATTCGAGACCCAGTACTTC. Its protein is CAWRPGQGQFETQYF.

J is TRBJ1-1 and V is TRBV6-2 or TRBV6-3; D remains ambiguous. There are 14 residues in the CDR3. Germline V gene data show CDR1 as MNHEY and CDR2 as SVGEGT. The germline V and J ends were trimmed by 3 bases and 6 bases, with 14 bases remaining between them. This CDR3 reads CASSYIEGSSEAFF. In DNA, the CDR3 is TGTGCCAGCAGTTATATAGAGGGTTCTTCTGAAGCTTTCTTT.